This T cell receptor beta chain was sequenced in a study of shared clonotypes between healthy human individuals. This CDR3 comprises 15 residues. Trimming took off 0 bases at V and 4 bases at J, with 12 bases between the two ends. Germline V lookup: CDR1 LNHDA, CDR2 SQIVND (reference sequence). Here immunoSEQ multiplex PCR was the method, and the copy in TCRdb shows in-frame clones only, minus some. Of over 2 million clones detected, less than 95% appear once; the ten largest clones hold about 1.1%. Selected positively for CCR7 and CD45RO-negative, naive CD8 cells excluded terminally differentiated effector memory CD45RA+ cells.

The chain has TRBV19 and TRBJ1-1; unclear D gene. Sequencing input: naive CD8+ T cells sorted from blood. The origin of this receptor is a man younger than 35 in good health. CDR3 residues: CASSIDFAGITEAFF. The CDR3 DNA reads TGTGCCAGTAGTATAGATTTCGCAGGAATCACTGAAGCTTTCTTT.